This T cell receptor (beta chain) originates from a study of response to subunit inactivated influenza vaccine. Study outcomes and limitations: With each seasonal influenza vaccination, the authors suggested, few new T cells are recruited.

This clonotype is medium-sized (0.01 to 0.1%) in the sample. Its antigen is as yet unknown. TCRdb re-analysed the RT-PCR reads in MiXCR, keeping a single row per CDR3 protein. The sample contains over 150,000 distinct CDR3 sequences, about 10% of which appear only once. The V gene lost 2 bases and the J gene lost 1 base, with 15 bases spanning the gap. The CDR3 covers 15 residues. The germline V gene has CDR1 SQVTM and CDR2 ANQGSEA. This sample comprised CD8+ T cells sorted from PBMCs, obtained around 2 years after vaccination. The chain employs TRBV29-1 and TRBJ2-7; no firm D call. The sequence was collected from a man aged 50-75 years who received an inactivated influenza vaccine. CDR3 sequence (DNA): TGCAGCGTTGAAAGGGTAAGGGATAAGTCCTACGAGCAGTACTTC. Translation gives CSVERVRDKSYEQYF.